A selection of T cell receptor beta chains follows, all from one sample in a study of T cell responses to AZD1222 COVID-19 vaccine. TCRdb's table, derived via immunoSEQ multiplex PCR, lists solely in-frame clones and lacks some. The sample holds 92,000 or so clones, about nine tenths seen once. The sequenced sample was peripheral blood, obtained on day 0 of AZD1222 vaccination. These receptor sequences come from an adult in good health. CDR3s include the opening cysteine and the closing phenylalanine or tryptophan. A D gene is named only where the DNA matches it firmly. Clone size is stated in some rows and not others, as once, few, many or a class when expanded.

j_gene: TRBJ1-2
v_gene: TRBV14
abundance: once
d_gene: .
CDR3aa: CASSPGYGYTF
CDR3nt: TGTGCCAGCAGCCCGGGCTATGGCTACACCTTC

j_gene: TRBJ1-2
v_gene: TRBV18
abundance: .
d_gene: .
CDR3aa: CASSPPAANYGYTF
CDR3nt: TGTGCCAGCTCACCACCAGCGGCTAACTATGGCTACACCTTC

j_gene: TRBJ2-3
v_gene: TRBV9
abundance: .
d_gene: TRBD2
CDR3aa: CASSSTSVEGDTQYF
CDR3nt: TGTGCCAGCAGCTCGACTAGCGTTGAGGGAGATACGCAGTATTTT

j_gene: TRBJ2-7
v_gene: TRBV4-1
abundance: .
d_gene: .
CDR3aa: CASSQEPASSYEQYF
CDR3nt: TGCGCCAGCAGCCAAGAGCCCGCGAGCTCCTACGAGCAGTACTTC

j_gene: TRBJ1-1
v_gene: TRBV19
abundance: .
d_gene: .
CDR3aa: CASRDQGTLNTEAFF
CDR3nt: TGTGCCAGTAGAGATCAGGGAACACTGAACACTGAAGCTTTCTTT

j_gene: TRBJ1-2
v_gene: TRBV4-3
abundance: .
d_gene: .
CDR3aa: CASSQDEGAALGPF
CDR3nt: TGCGCCAGCAGCCAAGATGAAGGGGCCGCTTTGGGGCCCTTC

j_gene: TRBJ2-3
v_gene: TRBV11-3
abundance: .
d_gene: TRBD2
CDR3aa: CASSPIAGATADTQYF
CDR3nt: TGTGCCAGCAGCCCTATAGCGGGAGCGACCGCAGATACGCAGTATTTT

j_gene: TRBJ2-7
v_gene: TRBV7-9
abundance: .
d_gene: .
CDR3aa: CASSLGASGAPGTEQYF
CDR3nt: TGTGCCAGCAGCTTAGGGGCCTCCGGGGCACCTGGAACGGAGCAGTACTTC

j_gene: TRBJ2-5
v_gene: TRBV7-2
abundance: .
d_gene: TRBD1
CDR3aa: CASSLVRGQQETQYF
CDR3nt: TGTGCCAGCAGCTTAGTCAGGGGGCAACAAGAGACCCAGTACTTC

j_gene: TRBJ1-1
v_gene: TRBV21-1
abundance: .
d_gene: .
CDR3aa: CASGLRQITEAFF
CDR3nt: TGTGCCAGCGGCCTCAGACAGATAACTGAAGCTTTCTTT

j_gene: TRBJ1-4
v_gene: TRBV19
abundance: .
d_gene: .
CDR3aa: CASSITKTGFNEKLFF
CDR3nt: TGTGCCAGTAGTATTACTAAGACAGGCTTTAATGAAAAACTGTTTTTT

j_gene: TRBJ2-7
v_gene: TRBV2
abundance: .
d_gene: .
CDR3aa: CASSTVGTVNYEQYF
CDR3nt: TGTGCCAGCAGTACCGTAGGGACGGTCAACTACGAGCAGTACTTC

j_gene: TRBJ2-1
v_gene: TRBV28
abundance: few
d_gene: TRBD2
CDR3aa: CASSFRTSGRAHEQFF
CDR3nt: TGTGCCAGCAGTTTTAGGACTAGCGGGAGGGCCCATGAGCAGTTCTTC

j_gene: TRBJ1-1
v_gene: TRBV6-5
abundance: .
d_gene: .
CDR3aa: CASTRGGKTFF
CDR3nt: TGTGCCAGCACCCGCGGGGGAAAAACTTTCTTT

j_gene: TRBJ2-7
v_gene: TRBV7-2
abundance: .
d_gene: TRBD2
CDR3aa: CASSLGRGTYEQYF
CDR3nt: TGTGCCAGCAGCCTAGGGCGGGGGACCTACGAGCAGTACTTC

j_gene: TRBJ2-3
v_gene: TRBV11-2
abundance: .
d_gene: .
CDR3aa: CASSFQGGLDTQYF
CDR3nt: TGTGCCAGCAGCTTCCAGGGGGGCCTAGATACGCAGTATTTT

j_gene: TRBJ1-1
v_gene: TRBV7-2
abundance: .
d_gene: .
CDR3aa: CASSFQENTEAFF
CDR3nt: TGTGCCAGCAGCTTTCAAGAGAACACTGAAGCTTTCTTT

j_gene: TRBJ2-7
v_gene: TRBV7-8
abundance: .
d_gene: .
CDR3aa: CASSLEYSTYEQYF
CDR3nt: TGTGCCAGCAGCTTAGAATACAGCACTTACGAGCAGTACTTC

j_gene: TRBJ2-1
v_gene: TRBV6-6
abundance: .
d_gene: TRBD1
CDR3aa: CASTTGGQYSYNEQFF
CDR3nt: TGTGCCAGCACTACAGGGGGCCAATACTCATACAATGAGCAGTTCTTC

j_gene: TRBJ2-7
v_gene: TRBV7-2
abundance: once
d_gene: TRBD2
CDR3aa: CASSFEGSSGSGEQYF
CDR3nt: TGTGCCAGCAGCTTTGAAGGGTCTAGCGGGAGTGGCGAGCAGTACTTC

j_gene: TRBJ2-1
v_gene: TRBV4-3
abundance: .
d_gene: TRBD2
CDR3aa: CASSLGLAEYNEQFF
CDR3nt: TGCGCCAGCAGCTTGGGACTAGCGGAGTACAATGAGCAGTTCTTC

j_gene: TRBJ2-5
v_gene: TRBV29-1
abundance: .
d_gene: .
CDR3aa: CSARAPGSVVETQYF
CDR3nt: TGCAGCGCCCGGGCTCCAGGGTCGGTGGTGGAGACCCAGTACTTC

j_gene: TRBJ1-5
v_gene: TRBV28
abundance: once
d_gene: TRBD1
CDR3aa: CASSLQGDRGNQPQHF
CDR3nt: TGTGCCAGCAGCCTTCAGGGGGACAGGGGAAATCAGCCCCAGCATTTT

j_gene: TRBJ2-2
v_gene: TRBV6-5
abundance: .
d_gene: .
CDR3aa: CASSYSSGGTAGELFF
CDR3nt: TGTGCCAGCAGTTACTCGAGTGGAGGTACGGCCGGGGAGCTGTTTTTT

j_gene: TRBJ1-2
v_gene: TRBV6-2/TRBV6-3
abundance: .
d_gene: TRBD1
CDR3aa: CASSRDSNYGYTF
CDR3nt: TGTGCCAGCAGTCGGGACAGCAACTATGGCTACACCTTC

j_gene: TRBJ2-7
v_gene: TRBV5-1
abundance: .
d_gene: .
CDR3aa: CASSLVATVSEQYF
CDR3nt: TGCGCCAGCAGCTTGGTGGCGACGGTGAGCGAGCAGTACTTC

j_gene: TRBJ1-5
v_gene: TRBV28
abundance: .
d_gene: TRBD1
CDR3aa: CASSLRQGVQPQHF
CDR3nt: TGTGCCAGCAGTCTCCGACAGGGAGTTCAGCCCCAGCATTTT

j_gene: TRBJ2-7
v_gene: TRBV4-3
abundance: .
d_gene: TRBD2
CDR3aa: CASSQERLAGVAEQYF
CDR3nt: TGCGCCAGCAGCCAAGAACGGCTAGCGGGAGTGGCCGAGCAGTACTTC

j_gene: TRBJ2-7
v_gene: TRBV6-5
abundance: .
d_gene: TRBD1
CDR3aa: CASSLRDRGGYEQYF
CDR3nt: TGTGCCAGCAGTCTCCGGGACAGGGGTGGCTACGAGCAGTACTTC

j_gene: TRBJ2-7
v_gene: TRBV7-2
abundance: once
d_gene: .
CDR3aa: CASSLSMTHEQYF
CDR3nt: TGTGCCAGCAGCTTGAGTATGACCCACGAGCAGTACTTC

j_gene: TRBJ1-1
v_gene: TRBV7-2
abundance: .
d_gene: TRBD1
CDR3aa: CASSLRSGTGALGTEAFF
CDR3nt: TGTGCCAGCAGCTTAAGATCCGGGACAGGGGCGCTTGGCACTGAAGCTTTCTTT

j_gene: TRBJ2-2
v_gene: TRBV3-1/TRBV3-2
abundance: .
d_gene: TRBD2
CDR3aa: CASSAGGGTNTGELFF
CDR3nt: TGTGCCAGCAGCGCGGGGGGCGGTACGAACACCGGGGAGCTGTTTTTT

j_gene: TRBJ2-7
v_gene: TRBV27
abundance: .
d_gene: TRBD1
CDR3aa: CASSSRQGRPEQYF
CDR3nt: TGTGCCAGCAGTTCTCGACAGGGCCGGCCCGAGCAGTACTTC

j_gene: TRBJ2-7
v_gene: TRBV18
abundance: .
d_gene: TRBD2
CDR3aa: CASSPPRLAGGRSQYF
CDR3nt: TGTGCCAGCTCACCGCCGAGACTAGCGGGAGGTCGTTCCCAGTACTTC

j_gene: TRBJ1-5
v_gene: TRBV28
abundance: .
d_gene: .
CDR3aa: CASRAPTGNDQPQHF
CDR3nt: TGTGCCAGCAGAGCCCCGACGGGGAACGATCAGCCCCAGCATTTT

j_gene: TRBJ1-1
v_gene: TRBV28
abundance: .
d_gene: .
CDR3aa: CASSPSGGKAAEAFF
CDR3nt: TGTGCCAGCAGTCCCTCCGGAGGGAAGGCTGCTGAAGCTTTCTTT

j_gene: TRBJ2-1
v_gene: TRBV24-1
abundance: .
d_gene: .
CDR3aa: CATSDPGPYNEQFF
CDR3nt: TGTGCCACCAGTGATCCCGGACCTTACAATGAGCAGTTCTTC

j_gene: TRBJ2-1
v_gene: TRBV25-1
abundance: .
d_gene: TRBD1
CDR3aa: CASQVGTGRNEQFF
CDR3nt: TGTGCCAGCCAGGTCGGGACAGGGCGTAATGAGCAGTTCTTC

j_gene: TRBJ2-5
v_gene: TRBV23-1
abundance: .
d_gene: .
CDR3aa: CASSQTQGSLKTQYF
CDR3nt: TGCGCCAGCAGTCAAACTCAGGGAAGTTTGAAGACCCAGTACTTC

j_gene: TRBJ2-7
v_gene: TRBV6-2/TRBV6-3
abundance: .
d_gene: TRBD2
CDR3aa: CASSYSVSSGRFEQYF
CDR3nt: TGTGCCAGCAGTTACTCGGTGTCTAGCGGGAGATTTGAGCAGTACTTC

j_gene: TRBJ2-7
v_gene: TRBV20-1
abundance: few
d_gene: TRBD1
CDR3aa: CSASPTGSSYEQYF
CDR3nt: TGCAGTGCTAGTCCGACAGGGAGCTCCTACGAGCAGTACTTC

j_gene: TRBJ2-3
v_gene: TRBV11-2
abundance: .
d_gene: .
CDR3aa: CASSLEGAPADTQYF
CDR3nt: TGTGCCAGCAGCTTAGAAGGGGCGCCCGCAGATACGCAGTATTTT

j_gene: TRBJ2-7
v_gene: TRBV3-1/TRBV3-2
abundance: .
d_gene: .
CDR3aa: CASSPSPYEQYF
CDR3nt: TGTGCCAGCAGCCCTTCTCCCTACGAGCAGTACTTC

j_gene: TRBJ1-1
v_gene: TRBV7-2
abundance: .
d_gene: .
CDR3aa: CASSRDRNTEAFF
CDR3nt: TGTGCCAGCAGTCGAGACAGGAACACTGAAGCTTTCTTT